The sequence of this T cell receptor beta chain was determined in a study of blood T cells in healthy people across ages (dated by TCRdb to the mid-2010s). In the study overall: Template switching captured roughly one uniquely barcoded TCR beta cDNA molecule per two T cells in model experiments. The study analyzed two additional independent replicas of 1 million unique cDNA reads from the same blood draw for two donors, one aged 18 to 29 and one aged 80 or older. The donors were split into four age groups: young (average about 16 years), middle-aged (39), aged (over 55) and long-lived (about 82). Age-related changes in TCR beta repertoire diversity were measured in the study by deep sequencing normalized with unique cDNA molecular identifiers. To avoid experimental bias, donors of different ages were distributed randomly across sequencing lanes. Broader findings and caveats from the paper: A strong correlation was found between observed TCR beta diversity and the percentage of naive T cells measured by flow cytometry. Because profiling used bulk unsorted PBMCs, naive and antigen-experienced compartments could not be compared conclusively. Because donor CMV infection status was unknown, age-related changes in expanded clonotypes were potentially confounded. Observed TCR beta diversity per million T cells fell roughly linearly with age, and a significant reduction was already apparent by age around 40. Estimates of total diversity based on one million sequenced T cells were regarded as lower bounds and as underestimates. Compared with the aged group, the long-lived group had more naive CD4+ T cells, fewer expanded clones and increased TCR diversity, a pattern suggesting age selection.

Libraries came from 5' RACE. The instrument given in TCRdb is Illumina HiSeq 2500. A second PCR of roughly 7 to 11 cycles was run with a J-beta primer mix and a sample-barcoded 5' primer. Each TCR beta cDNA molecule received a unique molecular identifier from a template-switch 5' adaptor carrying 12 random nucleotides. Each sample yielded at least 2.5 million CDR3-containing paired-end reads. First-strand cDNA synthesis was performed from all RNA using the Mint cDNA synthesis kit, with priming by a TRBC-specific oligonucleotide. Following uracil-DNA glycosylase treatment, a first 18-cycle PCR with universal primers M1SS and BC2_uni_R was performed on all cDNA. Turning to the authors' computational methods: Normalization of each sample was performed by random selection of 1 million high-quality reads, each carrying a distinct molecular identifier. Instead of being binned into consensus sequences, reads that shared molecular identifiers were thrown out. MiTCR, set to a Q25 quality threshold and the strictest error-elimination algorithm, was used for CDR3 identification, clonotype clustering and error correction. A nonparametric unseen species model with Euler transformation was used to estimate lower-bound total TCR beta diversity. TCRdb redid the processing of the public reads, applying fastp at Q25 and MiXCR, and retained in-frame beta chains. Each entry merges the rows of one CDR3 protein and shows their most common DNA and genes. The V and J calls come from TCRdb's annotation, not from the publication. This sample has roughly 800,000 distinct CDR3 sequences in its table, and under 40% of those were observed once. 13% of the sample rests with the top ten.

The V and J ends are trimmed by 3 bases and 5 bases, leaving 11 bases between them. CDR1 is given as SGHTA and CDR2 as FQGNSA, both from the germline V gene. The CDR3 covers 13 residues, taking in both the cysteine and the phenylalanine. Kept here is only the CDR3 DNA, which spans 39 bases and is read in frame from base 1. Donors were roughly 40 systemically healthy Caucasian individuals from Russia aged roughly 6 to 100 years. Each donor gave 8 to 10 milliliters of peripheral blood, drawn into EDTA-treated Vacutainer tubes. Ficoll-Paque density-gradient centrifugation was used to isolate PBMCs, with at least 7 million obtained per sample. Trizol reagent was used to extract total RNA from the PBMCs, yielding at least 5.5 micrograms per sample. For every donor, flow cytometry on a PBMC aliquot measured the percentage of naive CD45RAhigh/CD27high T cells. This clonotype turned up a few times. Its cognate antigen has yet to be identified. No per-base quality is available; no much larger clone lies one base away.

This receptor was obtained from a young man in good health. The rearrangement joined TRBV7-2 to TRBJ2-7; a weak D assignment points to TRBD2 (5 bases agree). The sequenced sample consisted of blood. The CDR3 reads as follows: CASSLPSRDEQYF. The DNA sequence is as follows: TGTGCCAGCAGCTTGCCGTCGAGGGACGAGCAGTACTTC.